This TCR beta chain was found in a study of molecular identifiers for immune sequencing clone quantification (dated by TCRdb to the late 2010s). Study-wide context: For a replicate experiment, RNA from roughly 18,000 or 92,000 naive CD8 T cells was divided into five aliquots, and four of the five aliquots were sequenced. CD8 T cells were used in a methods study to benchmark molecular-identifier clustering-based TCR repertoire sequencing (MIDCIRS) and TCR RNA copy counting. Study-wide findings and limitations: Highly expanded clone sizes could be underestimated because identical TCR molecules may share a barcode. Spiked-in Jurkat TCR RNA equivalent to a single cell was reported to be detectable even among 750,000 to 1,000,000 naive CD8 T cells. When barcode sub-clustering was not used, chimeric consensus sequences inflated TCR diversity, with chimeras reaching as high as 47%. In CMV-specific effector cells, over 99% of molecules were held by clones above 20 RNA copies, whereas under 1% of molecules were held by such clones in naive cells. Modeling gave about 3.3 recovered TCR RNA copies per cell versus approximately 10 by digital PCR, implying roughly 30% capture efficiency. Spiked-in Jurkat TCR RNA (approximately 10 copies' worth), which is not part of the donor repertoire, was contained in the naive libraries.

Details on this clonotype: The clone's antigen remains unknown. Given a much more abundant clone one base away, this may be a read error.

The CDR3 numbers 14 residues from cysteine through phenylalanine. Only the CDR3 DNA is retained, 42 bases long and in frame from the first base. The germline V gene supplies CDR1 SGDLS and CDR2 YYNGEE. Libraries of naive CD8 T cells were built from approximately 20,000 to 1,000,000 sorted cells, with 10%, 30% or 50% of the purified RNA used. Naive CD8 T cells were FACS-sorted as CD8+CD4-CCR7+CD45RA+ on a BD FACSAria II into RLT Plus buffer. To test detection sensitivity, Jurkat RNA equal to approximately ten TCR copies was added to samples of 20,000-1,000,000 naive CD8 T cells. CD8 T cells were enriched using RosetteSep CD8+ T Cell Enrichment Cocktail and Ficoll-Paque, and the enriched cells then underwent ACK red cell lysis. Library construction relied on PCR. The instrument was a NextSeq 500. Bulk TCR libraries were prepared as previously described, using TCR primers listed in Table S5. Purification of total RNA was performed with the Qiagen AllPrep DNA/RNA kit. Reads from multiple sequencing runs of the same library were pooled before analysis. The authors' pipeline ran thus. Reads were retained only if their TCR constant sequence matched exactly, and those retained reads were trimmed to 150 nt and grouped according to their 12-nt molecular barcodes. Reads within each barcode group were sub-clustered using a 15% Levenshtein threshold, and quality-weighted consensus sequences were constructed for each RNA molecule. Non-functional sequences were discarded, and so were lower-count sequences lying one edit away from another sequence. Based on fitting two negative binomial distributions, any barcode sub-cluster with under 20% of the maximum read count was discarded. TCRdb reworked the public reads: Q25 trimming with fastp, MiXCR clone assembly, productive beta chains retained. One record per CDR3 amino acid sequence lists the most common genes and DNA. For this entry, the V and J calls and clone size follow TCRdb and not the study's own pipeline. The sample yields approximately 590,000 distinct CDR3 sequences; less than 30% were counted once. About 0.84% of the sample comes from the top ten.

The material sequenced was naive CD8+ T cells from blood, with Jurkat cell RNA spiked in. Reading the label with the study, this specimen's cell subset or site is: FACS-sorted CD8+CD4-CCR7+CD45RA+ naive T cells. The sequence is built from TRBV9 and TRBJ1-5, with a tentative D gene TRBD1 over 5 matching bases. The source is a human donor in good health. Some libraries in this study had Jurkat cell RNA spiked in. The CDR3 here reads CASSSGTDDQPLHF. The nucleotides read TGTGCCAGCAGCTCCGGGACTGACGATCAGCCCCTGCATTTT. Here the CDR3 is joined to the reference TRBV9 and TRBJ1-5 genes, and the full variable domain is: DSGVTQTPKHLITATGQRVTLRCSPRSGDLSVYWYQQSLDQGLQFLIQYYNGEERAKGNILERFSAQQFPDLHSELNLSSLELGDSALYFCASSSGTDDQPLHFGDGTRLSIL.